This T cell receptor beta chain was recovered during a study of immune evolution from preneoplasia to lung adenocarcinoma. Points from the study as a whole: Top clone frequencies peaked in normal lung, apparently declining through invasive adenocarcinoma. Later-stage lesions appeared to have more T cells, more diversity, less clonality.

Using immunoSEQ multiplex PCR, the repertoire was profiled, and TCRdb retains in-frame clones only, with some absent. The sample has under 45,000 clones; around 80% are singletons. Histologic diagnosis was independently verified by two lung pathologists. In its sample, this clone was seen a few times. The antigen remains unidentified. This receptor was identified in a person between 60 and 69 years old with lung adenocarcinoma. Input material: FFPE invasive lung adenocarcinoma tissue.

For the CDR3, the DNA is TGCGCCAGCAACCCGGGACTAGACAATGAGCAGTTCTTC. Protein product: CASNPGLDNEQFF. The chain links TRBV5-1 to TRBJ2-1; 8 bases match TRBD2. From germline, CDR1 is SGHRS and CDR2 YFSETQ. This CDR3 is built from 13 residues. The V and J ends lost 6 bases and 5 bases, in that order; junction bases with no gene match: 4.